This TCR beta chain was captured in a study of beta chain features in type 1 diabetes (dated by TCRdb to between 2017 and 2018). As for the study more broadly: No differences in mean age, gender distribution, total cell number or subset yield were found between patients and healthy donors. Across all samples, some 99 million sorted cells were examined, and cell number per subset correlated strongly with RNA yield. In the study, recently diagnosed type 1 diabetes patients and matched healthy donors were compared on the TCRB repertoires of their sorted circulating CD4+ T cell subsets. Naive and central memory subsets were obtained from all 30 or so donors, but regulatory and stem cell-like memory subsets were isolated from only 8 patients and 8 healthy donors.

According to the germline V gene, CDR1 reads MGHRA and CDR2 reads YSYEKL. Counted from cysteine to phenylalanine, this CDR3 has 15 amino acids. The read is trimmed to its CDR3 DNA, 45 bases read in frame from base 1. The V end loses 0 bases and the J end loses 2 bases, and a stretch of 11 bases separates them. This clone was seen more than once but under ten times. The clone's antigen remains unknown. No per-base quality is available; no much larger clone lies one base away. From each donor, a single peripheral blood sample of about 100 mL on average was drawn into heparinised tubes. Naive, central memory, regulatory and stem cell-like memory CD4+ T cells were sorted on a BD FACSAria II using a panel including CD45RO, CCR7, CD25, CD127, CD95 and CD27. Purity was above 95% for every sorted population. PBMCs were isolated immediately by Lymphoprep density gradient centrifugation and stained directly without culture. So that batch effects would be minimized, each experiment stained and sorted samples in pairs, pairing one healthy donor with one patient.

The entire amount of isolated RNA was reverse transcribed using the High Capacity cDNA Reverse Transcription Kit, so the sequenced TCRB transcripts were expressed ones. Deep immunoSEQ sequencing was applied to naive, central memory and regulatory T cell samples, giving an average of roughly 3.5 million total reads per sample. Sorted cells were lysed in RLT buffer, and RNA was extracted using DNase-treated RNeasy Micro or Mini kits according to cell number. Each cell subset was processed separately to prevent cross-contamination, with patient and healthy donor samples processed together. TCRB sequences were amplified from cDNA with the immunoSEQ multiplex PCR, producing 87-bp fragments spanning the CDR3 region. The amplicons were sequenced using the Illumina HiSeq platform. The original methods were these. Synthetic template baselines were used to correct PCR bias computationally, reads within Hamming distance 2 were collapsed, and singletons that could not be merged were discarded. By aligning reads against IMGT, V, D and J genes, CDR3 length, and insertions or deletions at six rearrangement sites were assigned. Within each subset, clonotype counts were normalized to sorted cell number, after which true diversity and Gini coefficients were computed with the tcR R package. The overlap coefficient, calculated on TCRB nucleotide sequences, was used to measure repertoire sharing. Out-of-frame TCRB sequences from naive cells were analyzed to stand in for the pre-selection repertoire. The source is immuneACCESS, and TCRdb retained only in-frame sequences with V and J called. Part of the clones is not carried over; for the studies checked, unresolved V genes explain less than half of this, and the remainder is unexplained. That table gives V, J and clone size, and the DNA gave D and trimming. A total of around 430,000 clones appear in this sample, 25% to 35% of them only once. Clones ranked in the top ten supply 0.05% to 0.065% of the sample.

Summary of the overall study and its limitations: Patients with type 1 diabetes made fewer insertions and deleted more nucleotides at VDJ recombination sites, implying thymic rearrangement abnormalities. Shorter templates might be favored by PCR, yet because patient and control samples were amplified and corrected together, any such skew would affect both groups equally. In all four CD4+ subsets, TCRB CDR3 length was moderately but significantly shorter in type 1 diabetes patients. Naive, central memory and regulatory TCRB repertoires appeared more similar among patients than among healthy donors. Because cDNA was sequenced instead of genomic DNA, activated cells with high expression could be over-represented, although the groups did not differ in activation or CD3 levels. Because small numbers of individuals were included in the HLA sub-analyses, any influence of HLA type on TCRB rearrangement was left unresolved.

The chain uses TRBV4-1 and TRBJ2-7; no D segment can be confidently identified. This TCR derives from a young man in good health. Input material: naive CD4+ T cells from blood. Taken with the paper, the label for cell subset or site translates to: true naive CD4+ T cells. The CDR3 region: CASSQDRRAPYEQYF. The nucleotide sequence reads TGCGCCAGCAGCCAAGATCGACGGGCCCCCTACGAGCAGTACTTC.